The clone carrying this T cell receptor (beta chain) was observed a few times. Sequencing was performed with immunoSEQ multiplex PCR; in TCRdb, only in-frame clones are kept and a portion is missing. The table shows over 130,000 clones, with around 90% occurring only once. These data come from a study of T cell responses to AZD1222 COVID-19 vaccine. Looked up from germline, CDR1 is SGHDT and CDR2 is YYEEEE. V shed 2 bases, J shed 12 bases, and the junction held 3 bases outside the gene matches. This CDR3 is 11 amino acids long. V usage is TRBV5-6 and J usage is TRBJ1-2, with TRBD1 identical over 8 bases. Here the sequenced sample was peripheral blood, taken on day 0 of AZD1222 vaccination. This receptor was obtained from an adult in good health. The CDR3 DNA sequence: TGTGCCAGCAGCTTTGACAGGGGCAACACCTTC. Its translation is CASSFDRGNTF.